This T cell receptor beta chain was captured by sequencing in a study of T cell responses to AZD1222 COVID-19 vaccine. For this clone: Its antigen is as yet unknown.

Using immunoSEQ multiplex PCR, the repertoire was profiled, and TCRdb retains in-frame clones only, with some absent. The sample carries 130,000 to 150,000 clones, 92% recorded once. Findings of the study overall: Nearly half of spike-specific TCRs reportedly target unmutated variant regions. The donor cohort was predominantly white British with a female majority, and clonal diversity may have been underestimated.

This CDR3 spans 13 amino acids. CDR1 is SGHRS and CDR2 is YFSETQ in the germline V gene. Trimming cost V 0 bases and J 3 bases, with 6 bases left between them. The chain is built from TRBV5-1 and TRBJ1-1, with D perhaps TRBD1 (5 bases). Sample: peripheral blood, taken on day 0 of AZD1222 vaccination. The TCR comes from an adult in good health. The CDR3 sequence is CASSLAGYTEAFF. CDR3 bases: TGCGCCAGCAGCTTGGCAGGGTACACTGAAGCTTTCTTT.